What follows is one TCR beta chain and its context. The study ran its PCR with 60 Vbeta and 13 Jbeta primers. TCRdb keeps only in-frame clones here, not all; method: immunoSEQ multiplex PCR. The sample shows 190,000 or so clones, and around 0.74% sits with its ten largest clones. This sample is drawn from a study of cytomegalovirus exposure and HLA in healthy donors. This CDR3 region has 16 residues. V lost 6 bases and J lost 2; bases outside the gene matches: 9. Germline values: CDR1 MNHEY, CDR2 SMNVEV (reference sequence). This TCR came from a boy aged 5 to 17 in good health and CMV-seronegative. The rearrangement links TRBV27 to TRBJ2-2; 7 bases fit TRBD1. The material sequenced was PBMCs. CDR3 sequence reads: CASSIRDSLNTGELFF. The DNA for the CDR3 is TGTGCCAGCAGCATTAGGGACAGTTTAAACACCGGGGAGCTGTTTTTT.